This is a list of T cell receptor beta chains from one sample in a study of T cells in Graves' hyperthyroidism and ophthalmopathy. TCRdb called the multiplex PCR reads again in MiXCR, with one record for every CDR3 protein. Of over 500,000 distinct CDR3 sequences listed, about 16% are singletons. Material: blood. The receptors stem from a woman aged 25 to 39 with Graves' ophthalmopathy. Each CDR3 is given with its conserved first and last residue. The order of the fields is clone size, J gene, V gene, D gene, CDR3 DNA, CDR3 protein. The D gene is left open where the match is weak. The size field is filled for only some rows; it gives once, few, many or a size class.

- | TRBJ1-2 | TRBV6-1 | - | TGTGCCAGCACTCCCGGTGGGAGAGGGCAGAAAGGCTACACCTTC | CASTPGGRGQKGYTF
many | TRBJ2-2 | TRBV30 | TRBD2 | TGTGCCTGGCGGGACTATCTCGGGGAGCTGTTTTTT | CAWRDYLGELFF
few | TRBJ2-7 | TRBV6-1 | - | TGTGCCAGCAGGGATCTGGGGGCTCCCTACGAGCAGTACTTC | CASRDLGAPYEQYF
many | TRBJ2-1 | TRBV7-2 | - | TGTGCCAGCAGCTCCCAACTAGGAGTAGGCAATGAGCAGTTCTTC | CASSSQLGVGNEQFF
many | TRBJ2-3 | TRBV29-1 | TRBD1 | TGCAGCGTAGACAGGGGAGGCACAGATACGCAGTATTTT | CSVDRGGTDTQYF
many | TRBJ2-1 | TRBV11-2 | TRBD2 | TGTGCCAGCAGCTACGGACGGGGGGGCAATGAGCAGTTCTTC | CASSYGRGGNEQFF
many | TRBJ2-1 | TRBV20-1 | TRBD2 | TGCAGTGCCAGGCCGGGACTAGCGGCAAACAATGAGCAGTTCTTC | CSARPGLAANNEQFF
many | TRBJ1-1 | TRBV28 | TRBD1 | TGTGCCAGCAGTTTTACCGGGACAGGTGTTGTTACTGAAGCTTTCTTT | CASSFTGTGVVTEAFF
- | TRBJ1-6 | TRBV7-2 | - | TGTGCCAGCAGCTTAGAAAGGCCAGACAGGCAGGGGAACTCACCCCTCCACTTT | CASSLERPDRQGNSPLHF
few | TRBJ2-1 | TRBV12-3/TRBV12-4 | - | TGTGCCAGCAGCCCCCGCCGGGGGCACTACAATGAGCAGTTCTTC | CASSPRRGHYNEQFF
few | TRBJ1-5 | TRBV19 | - | TGTGCCAGTAGTATACCGGCAGACTGGCATCAGCCCCAGCATTTT | CASSIPADWHQPQHF
few | TRBJ1-2 | TRBV7-9 | - | TGTGCCAGCAGCCTACAGGATTCTGGTGGCTACACCTTC | CASSLQDSGGYTF
- | TRBJ1-4 | TRBV4-3 | - | TGCGCCAGCAGCCAAGCAGTGCGGGGGCGCGACGAAAAACTGTTTTTT | CASSQAVRGRDEKLFF
many | TRBJ2-7 | TRBV28 | TRBD1 | TGTGCCAGCAGTTCCGGGACAGGGGAGAACTACGAGCAGTACTTC | CASSSGTGENYEQYF
many | TRBJ1-2 | TRBV18 | - | TGTGCCAGCTCACGGGACCCCTATGGCTACACCTTC | CASSRDPYGYTF
many | TRBJ2-1 | TRBV4-3 | - | TGCGCCAGCAGCCAAGATCACAGAGGAAACTACAATGAGCAGTTCTTC | CASSQDHRGNYNEQFF
- | TRBJ2-4 | TRBV7-9 | - | TGTGCCAGCAGTTGGGGCCGGGGGGCCCTACCAAACATTCAGTACTTC | CASSWGRGALPNIQYF
many | TRBJ2-3 | TRBV20-1 | TRBD2 | TGCAGTGCCCCCCCACTAGCGGGAGTAAGCACAGATACGCAGTATTTT | CSAPPLAGVSTDTQYF
many | TRBJ2-3 | TRBV28 | - | TGTGCCAGCAGTTTACTGGTAGGGGAGAGCACAGATACGCAGTATTTT | CASSLLVGESTDTQYF
few | TRBJ1-2 | TRBV12-3/TRBV12-4 | - | TGTGCCAGCAGTTTAGCAAGAGGACGAAGATCTACTAACTATGGCTACACCTTC | CASSLARGRRSTNYGYTF
few | TRBJ1-1 | TRBV25-1 | TRBD1 | TGTGCCAGCAGTAAGTTGACAGGGGGCGTATCCACTGAAGCTTTCTTT | CASSKLTGGVSTEAFF
many | TRBJ2-2 | TRBV3-1 | - | TGTGCCAGCAGCCAAGAGGCGGGATCCGGGGAGCTGTTTTTT | CASSQEAGSGELFF
many | TRBJ1-2 | TRBV30 | - | TGTGCCTGGAGTGTACCAGGGAACTTCTATGGCTACACCTTC | CAWSVPGNFYGYTF